Listed here are 29 T cell receptor beta chains from one sample, sequenced in a study of blood T cell repertoires in COVID-19 (dated by TCRdb to about 2020). The receptor library was made with the immunoSEQ multiplex PCR assay. In its TCRdb copy, this immuneACCESS table keeps in-frame sequences only and misses some clones. Where compared with another copy, unresolved V genes explain less than half of these, and the others have no known cause. This sample lists about 360,000 clones; around 86% were detected once. The ten most abundant clones make up roughly 3.1% of the sample. Sequenced input: peripheral blood. These receptor sequences come from a human donor in a cohort sampled during active COVID-19.

The chain combines TRBV6-5 with TRBJ1-1; the D is unclear. V lost 6 bases and J 1 base, leaving 15 bases between the germline ends. CDR3 size: 15 residues. Germline V gene data show CDR1 as MNHEY and CDR2 as SVGAGI. The DNA of the CDR3 is TGTGCCAGCAGACCCCCCCGGGGAGGGAACACTGAAGCTTTCTTT. It yields the protein CASRPPRGGNTEAFF.

The chain carries TRBV3-1 (or the pseudogene TRBV3-2) and TRBJ2-1; weak D call: TRBD2 (6 bases). From germline, CDR1 is LGHDT and CDR2 YNNKEL (reference sequence). Between the trimmed V and J ends, which lost 4 bases and 9 bases, there was a span of 13 bases. This CDR3 has 13 residues. The CDR3: CASSPGVGGEQFF. As DNA, the CDR3 is TGTGCCAGCAGCCCGGGGGTGGGAGGTGAGCAGTTCTTC.

The V gene is TRBV4-1, the J gene TRBJ2-3; D uncertain. CDR3 length: 15 amino acids. With 5 bases removed from V and 1 base from J, the gap between germline ends came to 13 bases. Germline V CDR1 and CDR2: MGHRA, YSYEKL. The CDR3 DNA sequence: TGCGCCAGCAGCGCCGCCAGAAGCGGCACAGATACGCAGTATTTT. Translating gives CASSAARSGTDTQYF.

The rearrangement joins TRBV10-3 to TRBJ1-1; 9 bases are shared with TRBD1. V lost 2 bases and J lost 2; bases outside the gene matches: 3. The CDR3 covers 15 residues. Germline CDR1 ENHRY, CDR2 SYGVKD. The CDR3 coding sequence is TGTGCCATCAGTGAGCGGGGACAGGGAAACACTGAAGCTTTCTTT. It yields the protein CAISERGQGNTEAFF.

CDR3 in amino acids: CASSQVDRGSSNQPQHF. DNA for the CDR3: TGCGCCAGCAGCCAAGTAGACAGGGGGTCGAGCAATCAGCCCCAGCATTTT. This sequence joins TRBV4-1 and TRBJ1-5, with 9 bases matching TRBD1. Losses at the gene ends were 1 base for V and 1 base for J; bases not matched to a gene: 5. Per the germline V gene, CDR1 is MGHRA and CDR2 is YSYEKL. The CDR3 is 17 residues long.

The V call is TRBV10-1, the J call TRBJ2-3; a weak D match, TRBD2 (5 bases). Trimming removed 5 bases from V and 4 bases from J, with 25 bases in between. Germline CDR1 WNHNN, CDR2 SYGVQD (reference sequence). There are 18 residues in the CDR3. CDR3 nucleotide sequence: TGCGCCAGCAGTAAAAGGAGGCCAAGACCAAATTGGGCAGATACGCAGTATTTT. Its protein product is CASSKRRPRPNWADTQYF.

The rearrangement uses TRBV13 and TRBJ2-5; D is possibly TRBD2 (5 bases). This CDR3 comprises 16 residues. Germline CDR1 PRHDT, CDR2 FYEKMQ (reference sequence). V was cut by 5 bases and J by 3 bases, with 19 bases left in between. CDR3 residues: CASSAAGVANEETQYF. The CDR3 DNA follows: TGTGCCAGCAGCGCCGCCGGGGTCGCGAACGAAGAGACCCAGTACTTC.

The chain joins TRBV5-6 to TRBJ2-1; D is ambiguous. The CDR3 covers 13 residues. Germline V gene lookup returns CDR1 SGHDT and CDR2 YYEEEE. With 1 base removed from V and 5 bases from J, the gap between germline ends came to 7 bases. The DNA for the CDR3 is TGTGCCAGCAGCTTGTACGGAGACAATGAGCAGTTCTTC. As protein: CASSLYGDNEQFF.

This clone appeared a single time. This sequence joins TRBV28 and TRBJ2-5; D call uncertain. From germline, CDR1 is MDHEN and CDR2 SYDVKM. The CDR3 sequence is 14 residues long. The V gene lost 1 base and the J gene lost 1 base, with 7 bases spanning the gap. The CDR3 protein is CASSLLDFQETQYF. The DNA of the CDR3 is TGTGCCAGCAGTTTATTAGACTTCCAAGAGACCCAGTACTTC.

V gene TRBV19 combines with J gene TRBJ2-4; 8 bases agree with TRBD1. The junction had 21 bases not matched to a gene; V was cut back by 2 bases and J by 0 bases. The germline V gene has CDR1 LNHDA and CDR2 SQIVND (reference sequence). The CDR3 loop spans 22 amino acids. CDR3 bases: TGTGCCAGTAGTATACGACAGGGGCCCTCATCGCCTAGGGTAATAGCCAAAAACATTCAGTACTTC. It codes for CASSIRQGPSSPRVIAKNIQYF.

This clone was counted between two and nine times. The chain couples TRBV7-2 to TRBJ2-7; maybe TRBD2 (5 bases). This CDR3 is 14 amino acids long. Germline CDR1 is SGHTA and CDR2 is FQGNSA. Trimming took 5 bases from V and 5 from J, leaving 16 bases between them. The CDR3 region is CASSPAPARDEQYF. Written as DNA, the CDR3 is TGTGCCAGCAGCCCCGCCCCAGCGAGGGACGAGCAGTACTTC.

This chain joins TRBV11-1 and TRBJ2-7; a weak D match, TRBD1 (5 bases). Germline V gene lookup returns CDR1 SGHAT and CDR2 FQDESV (reference sequence). CDR3 length: 15 amino acids. The V end was cut by 6 bases, the J end by 2 bases, with 17 bases between. CDR3 DNA sequence: TGTGCCAGCAGACTCGACAGAAGGACAACCTACGAGCAGTACTTC. Protein product: CASRLDRRTTYEQYF.

The gene calls are TRBV4-1 and TRBJ2-1; D is perhaps TRBD2 (6 bases). Germline CDR1 MGHRA, CDR2 YSYEKL. Trimming took 1 base from V and 9 from J, leaving 19 bases between them. The CDR3 totals 16 residues. CDR3 sequence (DNA): TGCGCCAGCAGCCAAGCTACACTGTCTAGCGATCGTGAGCAGTTCTTC. This gives the protein CASSQATLSSDREQFF.

CDR3 coding DNA: TGTGCCAGCACGGGGAGGACAGATACGCAGTATTTT. This encodes CASTGRTDTQYF. This chain links TRBV2 with TRBJ2-3, with D possibly being TRBD2 (6 bases). The CDR3 spans 12 residues. Trimming took 7 bases from V and 3 from J, leaving 8 bases between them. Looked up from germline, CDR1 is SNHLY and CDR2 is FYNNEI.

V and J are TRBV19 and TRBJ2-1; TRBD2 matches 13 bases. CDR3 length: 14 residues. After removal of 7 bases from V and 10 bases from J, the junction contained 7 bases not matched to a gene. The germline CDR1 and CDR2 sequences are LNHDA and SQIVND (reference sequence). The CDR3 DNA follows: TGTGCCAGTACTCTCGGGACTAGCGGGACCGAGCAGTTCTTC. Encoded protein: CASTLGTSGTEQFF. Supplemented by reference TRBV19 and TRBJ2-1, the full variable domain reads DGGITQSPKYLFRKEGQNVTLSCEQNLNHDAMYWYRQDPGQGLRLIYYSQIVNDFQKGDIAEGYSVSREKKESFPLTVTSAQKNPTAFYLCASTLGTSGTEQFFGPGTRLTVL.

This sequence joins TRBV28 and TRBJ2-3; D possibly corresponds to TRBD2 (6 bases). Trimming pared 2 bases from V and 0 bases from J, leaving 12 bases between. The CDR3 extends over 16 amino acids. Germline V gives CDR1 MDHEN, CDR2 SYDVKM. Here the CDR3 DNA reads TGTGCCAGCAGTTTACCCTCTAGCGCCAGCACAGATACGCAGTATTTT. This sequence encodes CASSLPSSASTDTQYF.

The V and J genes are TRBV6-6 and TRBJ2-3; 15 bases line up with TRBD2. The CDR3 is 16 residues long. Germline CDR1 and CDR2: MNHNY and SVGAGI (reference sequence). V lost 6 bases and J lost 6; bases outside the gene matches: 7. CDR3 loop: CASSRGLAGGLDTQYF. CDR3 DNA sequence: TGTGCCAGCAGCCGCGGACTAGCGGGAGGGCTGGATACGCAGTATTTT.

V usage is TRBV10-1 and J usage is TRBJ2-1, with TRBD2 matching over 11 bases. V lost 6 bases, J lost 8 bases, and 6 bases stayed unmatched. Germline lookup yields CDR1 WNHNN and CDR2 SYGVQD (reference sequence). The CDR3 loop spans 14 amino acids. In nucleotides, the CDR3 is TGCGCCAGCAGCCTTCTAGCGGGAGGTGATGAGCAGTTCTTC. It translates to CASSLLAGGDEQFF.

This clone was recorded only once. The same CDR3 also results from other DNA sequences found in this sample. V and J are TRBV28 and TRBJ2-5; 10 bases map to TRBD2. J gave up 3 bases and V 6 bases, and 7 bases lay outside the gene matches. Germline CDR1 is MDHEN and CDR2 is SYDVKM. The CDR3 contains 15 residues. The CDR3 DNA follows: TGTGCCAGCAGCCCCCCCGGACTAGCGGAAGAGACCCAGTACTTC. Amino acids: CASSPPGLAEETQYF.

To note about this clone: The germline gene is not matched at one end of the junction; a read error may be the cause. For the CDR3, the DNA is TGTGCCAGCAGAGCACCCAGTCTACGGGACAGGCCGCACTTC. It yields the protein CASRAPSLRDRPHF. The chain recombines TRBV2 with TRBJ2-4; the match to TRBD1 covers 8 bases. The CDR3 is 14 amino acids. Germline values: CDR1 SNHLY, CDR2 FYNNEI.

J is TRBJ2-7 and V is TRBV7-8, with 9 bases fitting TRBD1. The CDR3 is 15 amino acids. Germline V CDR1 and CDR2: SGHVS, FQNEAQ. V gave up 4 bases and J gave up 2 bases; unmatched junction bases: 6. The CDR3 loop is CASSWTRDRAYEQYF. DNA for the CDR3: TGTGCCAGCAGCTGGACCCGGGACAGGGCCTACGAGCAGTACTTC.

The chain recombines TRBV3-1 (or the pseudogene TRBV3-2) with TRBJ2-2; TRBD2 matches 10 bases. The CDR3 contains 18 residues. The V and J ends lost 0 bases and 6 bases, in that order; junction bases with no gene match: 10. From germline, CDR1 is LGHDT and CDR2 YNNKEL (reference sequence). CDR3 sequence: CASSQDRELAGLAGELFF. CDR3 in DNA: TGTGCCAGCAGCCAAGATCGAGAACTAGCGGGGCTAGCCGGGGAGCTGTTTTTT.

The chain uses TRBV19 and TRBJ1-1, with D hard to call. V lost 3 bases to trimming and J lost 4 bases, with 12 bases between them. There are 14 residues in the CDR3. Germline V gives CDR1 LNHDA, CDR2 SQIVND (reference sequence). The CDR3 DNA sequence: TGTGCCAGTAGTATCCGGGGAAGACGCACTGAAGCTTTCTTT. Translated, it gives CASSIRGRRTEAFF.

In this sample, this clone turned up many times. V usage is TRBV29-1 and J usage is TRBJ1-2; the D is unclear. The CDR3 runs 11 residues. The germline V and J ends were trimmed by 6 bases and 2 bases, with 7 bases remaining between them. Germline CDR1 SQVTM, CDR2 ANQGSEA. Here the CDR3 DNA reads TGCAGCGTCGGGTTAAACTATGGCTACACCTTC. Translation: CSVGLNYGYTF. Full variable domain (remainder filled in from reference TRBV29-1 and TRBJ1-2): SAVISQKPSRDICQRGTSLTIQCQVDSQVTMMFWYRQQPGQSLTLIATANQGSEATYESGFVIDKFPISRPNLTFSTLTVSNMSPEDSSIYLCSVGLNYGYTFGSGTRLTVV.

The rearrangement uses TRBV2 and TRBJ2-7, with TRBD2 matching 8 bases. V was pared by 6 bases and J by 4 bases, with 8 bases of the junction left unmatched. This CDR3 region has 14 residues. CDR1 is SNHLY and CDR2 is FYNNEI in the germline V gene. The CDR3 DNA reads as TGTGCCAGCAGGCTCCTGAGCGGGGGATACGAGCAGTACTTC. Translated: CASRLLSGGYEQYF.

This chain links TRBV20-1 with TRBJ2-3, with D perhaps matching TRBD1 (5 bases). There are 12 residues in the CDR3. Per germline, CDR1 DFQATT and CDR2 SNEGSKA (reference sequence). The germline V and J ends were trimmed by 3 bases and 3 bases, with 7 bases remaining between them. The CDR3 here is CSASRGTDTQYF. CDR3 nucleotide sequence: TGCAGTGCTAGTAGGGGAACAGATACGCAGTATTTT.

The chain carries TRBV5-4 and TRBJ2-5; 12 bases align to TRBD2. With V trimmed by 2 bases and J by 4 bases, 9 bases remained unmatched. This CDR3 is built from 17 residues. The germline gives CDR1 SGHNT, CDR2 YYREEE (reference sequence). For the CDR3, the DNA is TGTGCCAGCAGCTTTCAGGATCTAGCGGGGGGGACAGAGACCCAGTACTTC. Encoded protein: CASSFQDLAGGTETQYF.

A few counts support this clone. CDR3 in amino acids: CASSRDRVEAFSNQPQHF. Written as DNA, the CDR3 is TGTGCCAGCAGCAGGGACAGGGTTGAAGCTTTTAGCAATCAGCCCCAGCATTTT. The chain uses TRBV5-8 and TRBJ1-5; 9 nucleotides agree with TRBD1. With V trimmed by 4 bases and J by 0 bases, 11 bases remained unmatched. In germline, CDR1 is SGHTS, CDR2 YDEGEE. This CDR3 is built from 18 residues.

This rearrangement joins TRBV5-4 to TRBJ2-1, with TRBD2 identical over 10 bases. The CDR3 contains 14 residues. Germline lookup yields CDR1 SGHNT and CDR2 YYREEE (reference sequence). Trimming took 2 bases from V and 7 from J; bases not matched to a gene: 3. CDR3 loop: CASSLAGGLNEQFF. CDR3 coding DNA: TGTGCCAGCAGCTTAGCGGGGGGGCTGAATGAGCAGTTCTTC.